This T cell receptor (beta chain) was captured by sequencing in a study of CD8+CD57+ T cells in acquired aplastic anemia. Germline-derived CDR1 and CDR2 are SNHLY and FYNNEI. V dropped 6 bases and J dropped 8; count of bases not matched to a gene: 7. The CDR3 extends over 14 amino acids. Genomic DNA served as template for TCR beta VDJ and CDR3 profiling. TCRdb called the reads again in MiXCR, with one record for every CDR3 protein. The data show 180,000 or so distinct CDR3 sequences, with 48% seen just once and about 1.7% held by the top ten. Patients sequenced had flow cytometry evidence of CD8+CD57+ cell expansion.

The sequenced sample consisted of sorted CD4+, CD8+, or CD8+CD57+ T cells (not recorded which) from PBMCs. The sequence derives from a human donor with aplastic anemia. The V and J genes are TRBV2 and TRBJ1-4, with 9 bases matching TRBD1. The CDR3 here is CASRSGTGSEKLFF. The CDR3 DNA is TGTGCCAGCAGATCCGGGACAGGGTCGGAAAAACTGTTTTTT.